The clone carrying this T cell receptor beta chain turned up a few times. Its antigen is not known. The data belong to a study of T cell repertoires in cytomegalovirus infection. On the study more broadly: In the study, CMV epitopes included recently identified HLA-C-restricted and well-studied HLA-B-restricted ones. It can be stated that public TCR beta signatures indicated CMV infection as well as a matching HLA type.

Study-wide results and limits: Cumulative public TCR beta family frequency identified carriers of CMV plus the relevant HLA.

MiXCR, applied by TCRdb to the reads, yields one record per CDR3 protein. Counted here are about half a million distinct CDR3 sequences, roughly a third occurring once; the ten biggest clones make up 17%. From germline, CDR1 is SGHTA and CDR2 FQGNSA. The CDR3 has 16 residues. Losses at the gene ends were 0 bases for V and 1 base for J; bases not matched to a gene: 6. This sequence was found in a human donor in good health (CMV status not recorded). Some clones in this sample may be carry-over from other donors' samples. The chain joins TRBV7-2 to TRBJ2-7; TRBD2 aligns across 7 bases. The sequencing here drew on cultured PBMCs, taken from culture after CMV antigen stimulation. This CDR3 is CASSLAAGLLSYEQYF. The CDR3 nucleotides read TGTGCCAGCAGCTTAGCGGCGGGACTACTATCCTACGAGCAGTACTTC.